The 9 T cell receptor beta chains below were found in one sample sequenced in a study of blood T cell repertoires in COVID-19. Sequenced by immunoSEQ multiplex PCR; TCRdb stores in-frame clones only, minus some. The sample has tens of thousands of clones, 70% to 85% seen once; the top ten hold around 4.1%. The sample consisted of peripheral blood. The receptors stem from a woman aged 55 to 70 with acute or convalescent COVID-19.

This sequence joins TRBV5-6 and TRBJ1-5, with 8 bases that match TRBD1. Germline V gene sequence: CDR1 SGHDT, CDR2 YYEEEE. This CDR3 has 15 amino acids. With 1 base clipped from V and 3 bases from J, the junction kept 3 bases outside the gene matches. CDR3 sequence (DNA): TGTGCCAGCAGCTTGTGGACAGGGTTCAATCAGCCCCAGCATTTT. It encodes CASSLWTGFNQPQHF.

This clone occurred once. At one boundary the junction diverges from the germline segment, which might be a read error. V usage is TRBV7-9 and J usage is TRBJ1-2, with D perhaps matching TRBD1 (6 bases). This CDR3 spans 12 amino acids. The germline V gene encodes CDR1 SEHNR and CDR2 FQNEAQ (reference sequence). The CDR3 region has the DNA TGTGCCAGCAGCTTACCCGGACAGCCAGTTTCCTTC. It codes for CASSLPGQPVSF.

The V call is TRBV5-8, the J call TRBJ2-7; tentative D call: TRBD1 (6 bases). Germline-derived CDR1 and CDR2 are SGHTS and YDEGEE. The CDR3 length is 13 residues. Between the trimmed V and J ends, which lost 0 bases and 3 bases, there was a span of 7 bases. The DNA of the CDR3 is TGTGCCAGCAGCTTGGGGACAGACTACGAGCAGTACTTC. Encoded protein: CASSLGTDYEQYF.

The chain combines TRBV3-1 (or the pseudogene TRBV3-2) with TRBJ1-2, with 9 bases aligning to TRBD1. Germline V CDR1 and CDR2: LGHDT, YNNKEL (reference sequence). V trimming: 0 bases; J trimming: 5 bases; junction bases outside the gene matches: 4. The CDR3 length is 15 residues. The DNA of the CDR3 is TGTGCCAGCAGCCAAGAAGGACAGGGGAGGTATGGCTACACCTTC. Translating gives CASSQEGQGRYGYTF.

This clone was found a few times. CDR3 amino acids: CASSQWDRDNSPLHF. CDR3 nucleotide sequence: TGTGCCAGCAGCCAGTGGGACAGGGATAATTCACCCCTCCACTTT. The chain employs TRBV5-4 and TRBJ1-6, with 9 nucleotides matching TRBD1. Germline V gives CDR1 SGHNT, CDR2 YYREEE (reference sequence). After removal of 4 bases from V and 5 bases from J, the junction contained 4 bases not matched to a gene. This CDR3 comprises 15 residues.

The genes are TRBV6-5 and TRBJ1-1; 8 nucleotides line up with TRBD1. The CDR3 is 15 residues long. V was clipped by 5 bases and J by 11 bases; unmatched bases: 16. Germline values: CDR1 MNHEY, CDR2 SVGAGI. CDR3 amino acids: CASSTQGAGSQWAFF. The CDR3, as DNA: TGTGCCAGCAGTACCCAGGGGGCTGGGAGTCAGTGGGCTTTCTTT.

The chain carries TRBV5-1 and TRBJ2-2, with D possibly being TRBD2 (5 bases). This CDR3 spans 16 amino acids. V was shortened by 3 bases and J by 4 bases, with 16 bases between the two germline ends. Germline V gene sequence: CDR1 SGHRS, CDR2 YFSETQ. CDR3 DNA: TGCGCCAGCAGCTCACAACTAGGTTCTAGCACCGGGGAGCTGTTTTTT. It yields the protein CASSSQLGSSTGELFF.

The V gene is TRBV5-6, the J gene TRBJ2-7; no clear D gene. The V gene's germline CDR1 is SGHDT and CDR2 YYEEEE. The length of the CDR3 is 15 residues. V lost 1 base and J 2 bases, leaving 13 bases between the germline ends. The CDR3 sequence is CASSLWYGETYEQYF. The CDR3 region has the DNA TGTGCCAGCAGCTTGTGGTACGGAGAAACCTACGAGCAGTACTTC.

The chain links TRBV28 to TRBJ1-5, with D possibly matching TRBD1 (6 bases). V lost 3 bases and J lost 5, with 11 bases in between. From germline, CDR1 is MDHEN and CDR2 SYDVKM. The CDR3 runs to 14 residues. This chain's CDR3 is CASSFRGTHQPQHF. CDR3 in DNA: TGTGCCAGCAGTTTCAGGGGAACCCATCAGCCCCAGCATTTT. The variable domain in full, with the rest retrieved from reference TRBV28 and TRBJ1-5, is DVKVTQSSRYLVKRTGEKVFLECVQDMDHENMFWYRQDPGLGLRLIYFSYDVKMKEKGDIPEGYSVSREKKERFSLILESASTNQTSMYLCASSFRGTHQPQHFGDGTRLSIL.